What follows are 20 T cell receptor beta chains derived from one specimen sequenced in a study of regulatory T cells in long-lasting Graves disease. According to the study, TCR beta libraries were built with iRepertoire HTBI primers and CDR3-region Arm-PCR. TCRdb called the multiplex PCR reads again in MiXCR, with one record for every CDR3 protein. The profile shows about half a million distinct CDR3 sequences, around 12% of them singletons. The time point was: newly diagnosed GD, antithyroid drugs for less than 3 months. Researchers made the TCR library from RNA that was extracted from PBMCs. This sample also appeared in a second study, on T cells in Graves' hyperthyroidism and ophthalmopathy.

Source: peripheral blood mononuclear cells (PBMCs), taken at new diagnosis, from a patient treated with antithyroid drugs. The receptor set was obtained from a woman under 40 with Graves disease.

This clonotype was recorded many times. The CDR3 loop is CSARDLRRGGKQYF. For the CDR3, the DNA is TGCAGTGCTAGAGATCTCCGGCGGGGTGGGAAGCAGTACTTC. The chain has TRBV20-1 and TRBJ2-7, with a possible D match to TRBD2 (6 bases). The CDR3 extends over 14 amino acids. V was clipped by 0 bases and J by 8 bases, with 17 bases between them. Germline V CDR1 and CDR2: DFQATT, SNEGSKA (reference sequence).

Notes on this clonotype: It may be a read error: a sequence one base away is much more abundant. The rearrangement uses TRBV4-1 and TRBJ2-7, with 7 bases identical to TRBD2. The germline CDR1 and CDR2 sequences are MGHRA and YSYEKL. J was trimmed by 3 bases and V by 1 base; bases with no gene match: 3. The length of the CDR3 is 14 residues. CDR3 coding DNA: TGCGCCAGCAGCCAAGGGCTAGCGGACTACGAGCAGTACGTC. This sequence encodes CASSQGLADYEQYV.

This clonotype was counted ten times or more. DNA for the CDR3: TGTGCCAGCAGCTTAGCTGGTGTGGGGTCATACAATGAGCAGTTCTTC. Encoded protein: CASSLAGVGSYNEQFF. The chain links TRBV7-2 to TRBJ2-1, with unresolved D. V shed 0 bases and J shed 4 bases, with 13 bases lying between them. The CDR3 is made up of 16 amino acids. The germline V gene has CDR1 SGHTA and CDR2 FQGNSA.

This clonotype was counted ten times or more. The J gene is TRBJ2-7, the V gene TRBV7-6; the D is unclear. In germline, CDR1 is SGHVS, CDR2 FNYEAQ. Trimming removed 0 bases at V and 5 bases at J, with 11 bases between. This CDR3 spans 14 amino acids. CDR3 sequence reads: CASSLAWGGDEQYF. The CDR3 DNA is TGTGCCAGCAGCTTAGCCTGGGGTGGGGACGAGCAGTACTTC.

This clonotype was seen a handful of times. The chain is built from TRBV20-1 and TRBJ2-3; a possible D gene is TRBD2 (6 bases). The germline CDR1 and CDR2 sequences are DFQATT and SNEGSKA (reference sequence). This CDR3 is built from 14 residues. Trimming took off 6 bases at V and 5 bases at J, with 18 bases between the two ends. As DNA, the CDR3 is TGCAGTGCCATACCTAAGGGGACTGGAGATACGCAGTATTTT. Its translation is CSAIPKGTGDTQYF.

This clonotype was observed at least ten times. CDR3 DNA: TGTGCCAGCAGTTTAGGTTATACAGCCGGCGGAAACACCATATATTTT. It yields the protein CASSLGYTAGGNTIYF. The chain is built from TRBV12-3 or TRBV12-4 and TRBJ1-3; D gene unclear. The CDR3 covers 16 residues. Trimming cost V 1 base and J 4 bases, with 14 bases left between them.

This clonotype was seen at least ten times. The chain links TRBV6-1 to TRBJ1-1; TRBD1 aligns across 8 bases. Germline V CDR1 and CDR2: MNHNS, SASEGT. The CDR3 sequence is 13 residues long. The V and J ends lost 5 bases and 9 bases, in that order; junction bases with no gene match: 8. DNA for the CDR3: TGTGCCAGCAGTCGGACAGGGAGGAGTAAAGCTTTCTTT. Its protein product is CASSRTGRSKAFF.

This clonotype came up a few times. The rearrangement links TRBV28 to TRBJ2-7; TRBD2 is a possible D gene (5 bases). V lost 4 bases and J lost 5, with 6 bases in between. The CDR3 consists of 11 residues. CDR1 is MDHEN and CDR2 is SYDVKM in the germline V gene. CDR3 sequence reads: CASSWRDEQYF. Written as DNA, the CDR3 is TGTGCCAGCAGTTGGCGGGACGAGCAGTACTTC.

This clonotype was picked up a small number of times. The chain links TRBV20-1 to TRBJ2-1; D is unclear. The CDR3 totals 18 residues. Germline V gene lookup returns CDR1 DFQATT and CDR2 SNEGSKA (reference sequence). V was pared by 0 bases and J by 2 bases, with 20 bases between. The CDR3 nucleotides are TGCAGTGCTAGAGATCTGTATAGTGAGCGCCAGCCCTACAATGAGCAGTTCTTC. Amino acids: CSARDLYSERQPYNEQFF.

The chain joins TRBV15 to TRBJ2-1; D ambiguous. V was pared by 3 bases and J by 0 bases, with 9 bases between. Germline CDR1 is LNHNV and CDR2 is YYDKDF (reference sequence). The CDR3 runs to 15 residues. CDR3 residues: CATSRDGRSYNEQFF. The CDR3, as DNA: TGTGCCACCAGCAGGGACGGCCGCTCCTACAATGAGCAGTTCTTC.

This chain joins TRBV7-9 and TRBJ2-7; no clear D. Germline CDR1 and CDR2: SEHNR and FQNEAQ (reference sequence). The CDR3 is made up of 12 amino acids. The V gene lost 3 bases and the J gene lost 6 bases, with 9 bases spanning the gap. The DNA of the CDR3 is TGTGCCAGCAGCTTGGGCGACGGCGAGCAGTACTTC. Its translation is CASSLGDGEQYF.

This clonotype was seen a few times. The gene calls are TRBV5-1 and TRBJ2-7, with 7 positions matching TRBD1. J gave up 3 bases and V 4 bases, and 10 bases lay outside the gene matches. The CDR3 is made up of 15 amino acids. Looked up from germline, CDR1 is SGHRS and CDR2 is YFSETQ. The CDR3 is CASSRTGAAGYEQYF. For the CDR3, the DNA is TGCGCCAGCAGCAGAACAGGGGCGGCCGGCTACGAGCAGTACTTC.

Concerning this clonotype itself: The junction departs from the called germline gene at one end, perhaps through a read error. The V call is TRBV18, the J call TRBJ2-1, with D hard to call. The CDR3 spans 13 residues. Germline CDR1 and CDR2: KGHSH and LQKENI. CDR3 amino acids: CVSSPRGYNEQFF. CDR3 coding DNA: TGTGTCAGCTCACCACGAGGTTACAATGAGCAGTTCTTC.

There are a few counts of this clonotype. The chain joins TRBV24-1 to TRBJ2-1; 7 positions agree with TRBD1. Germline values: CDR1 KGHDR, CDR2 SFDVKD. The CDR3 spans 15 residues. The V gene end was trimmed by 3 bases and the J gene end by 7 bases; junction bases not matched to a gene: 8. CDR3 in amino acids: CATSDRDSPTNEQFF. The CDR3 nucleotides are TGTGCCACCAGTGATAGGGACAGCCCCACGAATGAGCAGTTCTTC.

Details on this clonotype: A much larger clone is a single base away; this may be a read error. A read error is likely, as this CDR3 ends without the conserved phenylalanine or tryptophan. The CDR3 DNA sequence: TGCAGTGCTAGAGATCAGGGGGCGCGGTCACCCCTCCACTCT. It encodes CSARDQGARSPLHS. The rearrangement links TRBV20-1 to TRBJ1-6; 8 positions match TRBD1. Germline V CDR1 and CDR2: DFQATT, SNEGSKA (reference sequence). The CDR3 loop spans 14 amino acids. With V trimmed by 0 bases and J by 10 bases, 5 bases remained unmatched.

The genes are TRBV7-2 and TRBJ2-7; 9 nucleotides align to TRBD2. CDR1 is SGHTA, CDR2 FQGNSA, per germline. V lost 6 bases and J lost 1; bases outside the gene matches: 7. CDR3 size: 15 residues. CDR3 in amino acids: CASSPTSGWSYEQYF. CDR3 bases: TGTGCCAGCAGTCCTACTAGCGGGTGGTCCTACGAGCAGTACTTC.

The chain links TRBV4-1 to TRBJ1-4; D may be TRBD1 (5 bases). Trimming left V 4 bases short and J 6 bases short, with 9 bases between. CDR3 length: 13 residues. Germline V gives CDR1 MGHRA, CDR2 YSYEKL. CDR3 in DNA: TGCGCCAGCAGCCTCGGGACCCATGAAAAACTGTTTTTT. Encoded protein: CASSLGTHEKLFF.

This clonotype was counted many times. The chain employs TRBV15 and TRBJ2-1; D gene unclear. This CDR3 is built from 14 residues. Germline V CDR1 and CDR2: LNHNV, YYDKDF (reference sequence). The V end was cut by 0 bases, the J end by 11 bases, with 14 bases between. The CDR3 region is CATSRDRGGPKQFF. The CDR3 DNA reads TGTGCCACCAGCAGAGATCGTGGTGGTCCAAAGCAGTTCTTC.

This clonotype was recorded at least ten times. The J gene is TRBJ1-5, the V gene TRBV19, with D maybe TRBD1 (5 bases). The CDR3 is 15 residues long. Between the trimmed V and J ends, which lost 6 bases and 12 bases, there was a span of 24 bases. Germline V lookup: CDR1 LNHDA, CDR2 SQIVND (reference sequence). CDR3 sequence reads: CASSANRRDYRVQHF. The CDR3 nucleotides read TGTGCCAGTAGCGCGAACAGGAGAGACTATCGGGTCCAGCATTTT. Complete variable domain (other parts from reference TRBV19 and TRBJ1-5): DGGITQSPKYLFRKEGQNVTLSCEQNLNHDAMYWYRQDPGQGLRLIYYSQIVNDFQKGDIAEGYSVSREKKESFPLTVTSAQKNPTAFYLCASSANRRDYRVQHFGDGTRLSIL.

V is TRBV7-2 and J is TRBJ1-5; D unclear. V was pared by 2 bases and J by 6 bases, with 17 bases between. Germline V lookup: CDR1 SGHTA, CDR2 FQGNSA. The CDR3 loop spans 16 amino acids. The chain's CDR3 is CASSLYSTGSTQPQHF. Written as DNA, the CDR3 is TGTGCCAGCAGCTTATATTCAACTGGGTCTACTCAGCCCCAGCATTTT.